The 28 T cell receptor beta chains listed next were all sequenced from one sample in a study of blood T cell repertoires in COVID-19. The assay was immunoSEQ multiplex PCR, and TCRdb's table has in-frame clones only and misses some. This table holds roughly 670,000 clones, over 80% found once. Sequencing input: peripheral blood. The receptor set was obtained from a woman aged 18-29 years with acute or convalescent COVID-19.

V and J are TRBV18 and TRBJ1-2, with TRBD1 identical over 7 bases. Germline CDR1 KGHSH, CDR2 LQKENI. The CDR3 contains 15 residues. After removal of 8 bases from V and 1 base from J, the junction contained 10 bases not matched to a gene. CDR3 DNA: TGTGCCAGCCGACAGGGCTTTTCCCTTAACTATGGCTACACCTTC. This translates into CASRQGFSLNYGYTF.

The V call is TRBV7-9, the J call TRBJ1-1; TRBD1 matches at 10 bases. J lost 7 bases, V lost 4 bases, and 3 bases had no gene match. The CDR3 sequence is 13 residues long. Germline V CDR1 and CDR2: SEHNR, FQNEAQ (reference sequence). CDR3 amino acids: CASSWDRGFEAFF. CDR3 coding DNA: TGTGCCAGCAGCTGGGACAGGGGATTTGAAGCTTTCTTT.

This clone was recorded once. The chain recombines TRBV19 with TRBJ2-7, with D tentatively TRBD1 (5 bases). CDR3 length equals 13 residues. V was cut by 4 bases and J by 4 bases, with 11 bases left in between. Germline CDR1 and CDR2: LNHDA and SQIVND (reference sequence). The CDR3 DNA reads TGTGCCAGTAGTACCCGGCAGGGATACGAGCAGTACTTC. Protein: CASSTRQGYEQYF.

The chain couples TRBV7-2 to TRBJ1-6; tentatively, D is TRBD1 (5 bases). The CDR3 has 14 amino acids. Germline V lookup: CDR1 SGHTA, CDR2 FQGNSA. The ends were cut back, 2 bases at V and 10 bases at J, with 12 bases in the middle. DNA of the CDR3: TGTGCCAGCAGCTTAAGTTCAGGGCGCTCACCCCTCCACTTT. It translates to CASSLSSGRSPLHF.

The J gene is TRBJ2-2, the V gene TRBV9; D is ambiguous. This CDR3 is 16 amino acids long. Trimming left V 0 bases short and J 0 bases short, with 9 bases between. Germline lookup yields CDR1 SGDLS and CDR2 YYNGEE. CDR3 nucleotide sequence: TGTGCCAGCAGCGTAGGCCGAGCCCCGAACACCGGGGAGCTGTTTTTT. It encodes CASSVGRAPNTGELFF. The full variable domain, its missing parts supplied by reference TRBV9 and TRBJ2-2, is DSGVTQTPKHLITATGQRVTLRCSPRSGDLSVYWYQQSLDQGLQFLIQYYNGEERAKGNILERFSAQQFPDLHSELNLSSLELGDSALYFCASSVGRAPNTGELFFGEGSRLTVL.

CDR3: CASSVLGGSGNTIYF. Written as DNA, the CDR3 is TGTGCCAGCAGCGTCTTAGGAGGATCTGGAAACACCATATATTTT. The chain couples TRBV9 to TRBJ1-3; D gene unclear. V dropped 2 bases and J dropped 1 base, with 10 bases sitting between them. There are 15 residues in the CDR3. Germline CDR1 and CDR2: SGDLS and YYNGEE. The complete variable domain, with remaining parts taken from reference TRBV9 and TRBJ1-3, reads DSGVTQTPKHLITATGQRVTLRCSPRSGDLSVYWYQQSLDQGLQFLIQYYNGEERAKGNILERFSAQQFPDLHSELNLSSLELGDSALYFCASSVLGGSGNTIYFGEGSWLTVV.

V usage is TRBV15 and J usage is TRBJ2-3, with 8 bases matching TRBD1. J was trimmed by 6 bases and V by 0 bases; bases with no gene match: 8. The V gene's germline CDR1 is LNHNV and CDR2 YYDKDF (reference sequence). The CDR3 sequence is 16 residues long. The CDR3 DNA sequence: TGTGCCACCAGCAGAGAAGGACAGGGCGTGGGGGATACGCAGTATTTT. Its translation: CATSREGQGVGDTQYF.

The chain links TRBV7-3 to TRBJ2-1; no clear D. The CDR3 runs 16 residues. V lost 7 bases and J lost 0, with 16 bases in between. CDR1 and CDR2 from the germline V gene are SGHTA and FQGTGA. The CDR3 DNA sequence: TGTGCCAGCACAGAGCGCGCAGCCCTCTCCTACAATGAGCAGTTCTTC. This sequence encodes CASTERAALSYNEQFF.

This clone was detected only a few times. The chain recombines TRBV4-1 with TRBJ2-7; 8 bases are a match to TRBD2. This CDR3 is 14 amino acids long. Per germline, CDR1 MGHRA and CDR2 YSYEKL. V was pared by 6 bases and J by 4 bases, with 8 bases of the junction left unmatched. This CDR3 is CASSRVGGEYEQYF. CDR3 nucleotides: TGCGCCAGCAGTAGAGTCGGGGGGGAATACGAGCAGTACTTC.

The J gene is TRBJ2-2, the V gene TRBV7-3; 8 bases map to TRBD2. The CDR3 runs 17 residues. V gave up 2 bases and J gave up 1 base; unmatched junction bases: 6. The V gene's germline CDR1 is SGHTA and CDR2 FQGTGA. This CDR3 reads CASSLGPLAGNTGELFF. DNA for the CDR3: TGTGCCAGCAGCTTAGGGCCTCTAGCGGGGAACACCGGGGAGCTGTTTTTT.

The chain joins TRBV7-2 to TRBJ2-1; possible D gene TRBD2, 5 bases. The CDR3 is 14 residues long. Deletions cut 5 bases from V and 7 bases from J, with 15 bases between. CDR1 and CDR2 (germline): SGHTA, FQGNSA. CDR3 bases: TGTGCCAGCAGCCCCCGAGCCCCGGGGAATGAGCAGTTCTTC. Translated: CASSPRAPGNEQFF.

The V call is TRBV5-4, the J call TRBJ2-3, with 11 bases matching TRBD2. CDR1 is SGHNT and CDR2 is YYREEE in the germline V gene (reference sequence). V was pared by 3 bases and J by 7 bases, with 10 bases of the junction left unmatched. The CDR3 is made up of 16 amino acids. CDR3 sequence reads: CASSSGGLAGGYTQYF. CDR3 nucleotides: TGTGCCAGCAGCTCTGGCGGGCTAGCGGGGGGTTATACGCAGTATTTT.

The chain recombines TRBV5-6 with TRBJ1-2, with 7 bases matching TRBD1. Per the germline V gene, CDR1 is SGHDT and CDR2 is YYEEEE. The trim removed 0 bases at V and 6 bases at J, leaving 11 bases unmatched. The CDR3 has 16 amino acids. CDR3: CASSLDGGRGFDGYTF. The CDR3 nucleotides are TGTGCCAGCAGCTTGGATGGGGGCAGGGGGTTCGATGGCTACACCTTC.

J is TRBJ2-7 and V is TRBV10-3, with D possibly being TRBD2 (6 bases). The CDR3 sequence is 14 residues long. CDR1 is ENHRY, CDR2 SYGVKD, per germline. V was clipped by 10 bases and J by 2 bases, with 18 bases between them. This CDR3 is CATWGGVSPYEQYF. The CDR3 region has the DNA TGTGCCACGTGGGGAGGCGTGTCCCCCTACGAGCAGTACTTC.

This chain uses TRBV20-1 with TRBJ1-1; 7 bases fit TRBD1. V was clipped by 3 bases and J by 0 bases; unmatched bases: 7. The germline V gene encodes CDR1 DFQATT and CDR2 SNEGSKA (reference sequence). The CDR3 contains 15 residues. The CDR3 DNA reads as TGCAGTGCTAGTAAATCCGGGACAGTGAACACTGAAGCTTTCTTT. The encoded protein is CSASKSGTVNTEAFF.

In its sample, this clone was seen a few times. The chain combines TRBV5-5 with TRBJ1-1; D is unresolved. Germline CDR1 is SGHKS and CDR2 is YYEKEE (reference sequence). CDR3 size: 14 residues. V was clipped by 5 bases and J by 1 base, with 12 bases between them. CDR3 DNA: TGTGCCAGCAGGAATTCCGGAGGGAACACTGAAGCTTTCTTT. This gives the protein CASRNSGGNTEAFF.

A few counts support this clone. The rearrangement joins TRBV12-5 to TRBJ2-7, with D perhaps TRBD2 (5 bases). Germline values: CDR1 LGHNT, CDR2 FRNRAP. V shed 2 bases and J shed 1 base, with 15 bases lying between them. CDR3 length: 16 amino acids. CDR3 nucleotides: TGTGCTAGTGGTTTGCGCGTCCTTGGGAGTTCCTACGAGCAGTACTTC. Translated, it gives CASGLRVLGSSYEQYF.

This clone was detected only once. V and J are TRBV9 and TRBJ1-2; possible D gene TRBD1, 5 bases. The CDR3 is 15 residues long. From germline, CDR1 is SGDLS and CDR2 YYNGEE. V was pared by 3 bases and J by 8 bases, with 20 bases between. The CDR3 DNA reads as TGTGCCAGCAGCGCGCCGTTATCGGGACTAGAGGGCTACACCTTC. Residues: CASSAPLSGLEGYTF. Combining the CDR3 with reference TRBV9 and TRBJ1-2 gives the whole variable domain DSGVTQTPKHLITATGQRVTLRCSPRSGDLSVYWYQQSLDQGLQFLIQYYNGEERAKGNILERFSAQQFPDLHSELNLSSLELGDSALYFCASSAPLSGLEGYTFGSGTRLTVV.

This chain connects TRBV20-1 to TRBJ1-1, with D possibly TRBD1 on 5 matching bases. Germline V lookup: CDR1 DFQATT, CDR2 SNEGSKA (reference sequence). With 3 bases removed from V and 5 bases from J, the gap between germline ends came to 13 bases. This CDR3 has 13 residues. CDR3 sequence: CSASGAGRTEAFF. The CDR3, as DNA: TGCAGTGCTAGTGGGGCAGGGCGGACTGAAGCTTTCTTT.

The chain employs TRBV7-9 and TRBJ2-3, with 13 bases identical to TRBD2. Germline V gene sequence: CDR1 SEHNR, CDR2 FQNEAQ (reference sequence). The CDR3 totals 17 residues. Germline trimming cut 1 base from V and 5 bases from J; bases unmatched to any gene: 6. CDR3 region: CASSLGGLAGTQDTQYF. The CDR3 DNA sequence: TGTGCCAGCAGCTTAGGGGGACTAGCGGGGACGCAAGATACGCAGTATTTT.

The chain has TRBV12-5 and TRBJ1-1; D might be TRBD1 (5 bases). Germline CDR1 LGHNT, CDR2 FRNRAP. The V end was cut by 6 bases, the J end by 5 bases, with 10 bases between. CDR3 length: 12 amino acids. The CDR3 DNA reads TGTGCTAGTGGCAGGGAATGGACTGAAGCTTTCTTT. Translating it yields CASGREWTEAFF.

The J gene is TRBJ2-7, the V gene TRBV7-2, with TRBD1 identical over 9 bases. The CDR3 spans 14 residues. Germline CDR1 reads SGHTA; CDR2 reads FQGNSA. V shed 5 bases, J shed 4 bases, and the junction held 6 bases outside the gene matches. The CDR3 region has the DNA TGTGCCAGCAGCGTCTACAGGGGGCTGTACGAGCAGTACTTC. It yields the protein CASSVYRGLYEQYF.

The chain has TRBV6-5 and TRBJ1-5; D unclear. The V end was cut by 6 bases, the J end by 4 bases, with 10 bases between. The CDR3 has 13 amino acids. Germline CDR1 is MNHEY and CDR2 is SVGAGI. As DNA, the CDR3 is TGTGCCAGCAGCCCCGCGGGGAATCAGCCCCAGCATTTT. It encodes CASSPAGNQPQHF.

DNA of the CDR3: TGTGCCAGCAGCTTAGGAAAGACAGTTAACTATGGCTACACCTTC. It yields the protein CASSLGKTVNYGYTF. The chain couples TRBV7-9 to TRBJ1-2; D may be TRBD1 (5 bases). The CDR3 loop spans 15 amino acids. In germline, CDR1 is SEHNR, CDR2 FQNEAQ (reference sequence). V gave up 1 base and J gave up 1 base, with 10 bases separating them.

This chain uses TRBV19 with TRBJ2-7; perhaps TRBD2 as D (5 bases). The CDR3 totals 13 residues. Trimming shortened V by 4 bases and J by 3 bases, and 10 bases separated the two germline ends. In germline, CDR1 is LNHDA, CDR2 SQIVND (reference sequence). CDR3 region: CASSRGLDYEQYF. In DNA, the CDR3 is TGTGCCAGTAGTAGAGGACTTGACTACGAGCAGTACTTC.

The gene calls are TRBV4-2 and TRBJ2-5; unclear D gene. V lost 4 bases to trimming and J lost 1 base, with 16 bases between them. The CDR3 is 16 residues long. From germline, CDR1 is LGHNA and CDR2 YNFKEQ. The CDR3 coding sequence is TGTGCCAGCAGCCTCCGCTTGGGCACACCCCAAGAGACCCAGTACTTC. Translating it yields CASSLRLGTPQETQYF.

The rearrangement uses TRBV5-1 and TRBJ2-3, with TRBD2 identical over 9 bases. This CDR3 has 15 amino acids. Per the germline V gene, CDR1 is SGHRS and CDR2 is YFSETQ. V lost 4 bases to trimming and J lost 1 base; unmatched junction nucleotides: 4. CDR3 coding DNA: TGCGCCAGCAGCCACTCTAGCGGGGGCACAGATACGCAGTATTTT. It specifies CASSHSSGGTDTQYF.

This chain joins TRBV5-1 and TRBJ1-1; 8 nucleotides align to TRBD1. Germline V lookup: CDR1 SGHRS, CDR2 YFSETQ. With 5 bases clipped from V and 3 bases from J, the junction kept 6 bases outside the gene matches. The CDR3 consists of 14 residues. The CDR3 DNA sequence: TGCGCCAGCAGTCGCAACAGGGGGGACACTGAAGCTTTCTTT. As protein: CASSRNRGDTEAFF.